These 24 T cell receptor beta chains were sequenced from one sample in a study of cytomegalovirus exposure and HLA in healthy donors. Both 60 Vbeta primers and 13 Jbeta primers went into the PCR. Assay used: immunoSEQ multiplex PCR; TCRdb lists only in-frame clones, some missing. The table shows under 200,000 clones, with about 80% occurring only once. Sequencing was performed on PBMCs. These receptors were taken from a man between 60 and 75 years old in good health and CMV-seronegative.

V usage is TRBV7-9 and J usage is TRBJ2-7; TRBD1 agrees at 7 bases. The germline gives CDR1 SEHNR, CDR2 FQNEAQ (reference sequence). The CDR3 runs 14 residues. The V segment lost 3 bases and the J segment 3 bases; nucleotides outside the gene matches: 5. The CDR3, as DNA: TGTGCCAGCAGCTTCGGACAGGCAATCTACGAGCAGTACTTC. Its protein product is CASSFGQAIYEQYF.

CDR3: CASRTATNEKLFF. For the CDR3, the DNA is TGCGCCAGCAGGACAGCAACTAATGAAAAACTGTTTTTT. The chain carries TRBV5-1 and TRBJ1-4, with D possibly TRBD1 on 5 matching bases. The CDR3 consists of 13 residues. Germline lookup yields CDR1 SGHRS and CDR2 YFSETQ. Deletions cut 5 bases from V and 0 bases from J, with 5 bases between.

The chain couples TRBV2 to TRBJ2-7, with D perhaps TRBD1 (5 bases). Per germline, CDR1 SNHLY and CDR2 FYNNEI. Trimming stripped 7 bases from V and 2 bases from J, with 18 bases between. The CDR3 contains 15 residues. CDR3 amino acids: CASTPRAGLPYEQYF. CDR3 nucleotide sequence: TGTGCCAGCACACCCAGGGCAGGGCTACCCTACGAGCAGTACTTC.

The chain recombines TRBV18 with TRBJ2-7; perhaps TRBD2 as D (6 bases). The germline V gene has CDR1 KGHSH and CDR2 LQKENI. The CDR3 has 13 amino acids. V lost 3 bases to trimming and J lost 5 bases, with 11 bases between them. CDR3 residues: CASSPGGIHEQYF. Written as DNA, the CDR3 is TGTGCCAGCTCACCGGGGGGAATTCACGAGCAGTACTTC.

V gene TRBV5-1 combines with J gene TRBJ2-7, with 7 nucleotides matching TRBD1. Germline V CDR1 and CDR2: SGHRS, YFSETQ. V trimming: 4 bases; J trimming: 6 bases; junction bases outside the gene matches: 4. This CDR3 has 12 amino acids. The DNA of the CDR3 is TGCGCCAGCAGCCAGACAGGGCCCGAGCAGTACTTC. Its protein product is CASSQTGPEQYF.

V gene TRBV7-8 combines with J gene TRBJ1-3; TRBD1 matches 7 bases. V was pared by 5 bases and J by 3 bases, with 4 bases of the junction left unmatched. The CDR3 runs to 14 residues. Germline V gene data show CDR1 as SGHVS and CDR2 as FQNEAQ. This CDR3 reads CASSTTGSGNTIYF. The CDR3 DNA follows: TGTGCCAGCAGCACGACAGGGAGTGGAAACACCATATATTTT.

The gene calls are TRBV6-6 and TRBJ1-1; D is unclear. Trimming pared 5 bases from V and 5 bases from J, leaving 12 bases between. The CDR3 totals 13 residues. The germline CDR1 and CDR2 sequences are MNHNY and SVGAGI (reference sequence). CDR3 sequence reads: CASSRIRGTEAFF. CDR3 sequence (DNA): TGTGCCAGCAGTCGAATCCGAGGAACTGAAGCTTTCTTT.

This clone came up once. The rearrangement uses TRBV9 and TRBJ1-6; the D gene is possibly TRBD1 (5 bases). Germline lookup yields CDR1 SGDLS and CDR2 YYNGEE. The CDR3 length is 16 residues. V lost 0 bases to trimming and J lost 10 bases, with 17 bases between them. The CDR3 DNA reads TGTGCCAGCAGCGTAGGACGGGGCCGGCGGGACTCACCCCTCCACTTT. Protein product: CASSVGRGRRDSPLHF.

The gene calls are TRBV5-6 and TRBJ2-3; 7 bases match TRBD2. V shed 2 bases, J shed 3 bases, and the junction held 6 bases outside the gene matches. Germline V gene sequence: CDR1 SGHDT, CDR2 YYEEEE. The CDR3 contains 15 residues. The CDR3 reads CASSLAGGGTDTQYF. CDR3 sequence (DNA): TGTGCCAGCAGCTTAGCGGGCGGGGGTACAGATACGCAGTATTTT.

Here the CDR3 reads CACQTGLEQPQHF. CDR3 bases: TGTGCCTGTCAAACAGGGTTAGAGCAGCCCCAGCATTTT. The chain recombines TRBV30 with TRBJ1-5; TRBD1 might be the D (6 bases). The CDR3 loop spans 13 amino acids. Looked up from germline, CDR1 is GTSNPN and CDR2 is SVGIG (reference sequence). Trimming left V 6 bases short and J 7 bases short, with 16 bases between.

In its sample, this clone was seen a few times. The chain joins TRBV5-1 to TRBJ2-1; D is ambiguous. This CDR3 spans 15 amino acids. The germline V gene has CDR1 SGHRS and CDR2 YFSETQ. Trimming left V 0 bases short and J 4 bases short, with 11 bases between. Here the CDR3 DNA reads TGCGCCAGCAGCTTGGCAGTAGCTACGTACAATGAGCAGTTCTTC. Its protein is CASSLAVATYNEQFF.

This clone has a handful of counts. The rearrangement links TRBV7-2 to TRBJ2-2, with TRBD1 matching 8 bases. Losses at the gene ends were 5 bases for V and 4 bases for J; bases not matched to a gene: 9. This CDR3 has 16 amino acids. Per the germline V gene, CDR1 is SGHTA and CDR2 is FQGNSA. The chain's CDR3 is CASSPSGQGATGELFF. The CDR3 DNA sequence: TGTGCCAGCAGCCCCTCGGGGCAGGGGGCCACCGGGGAGCTGTTTTTT.

The rearrangement joins TRBV6-5 to TRBJ2-3; 7 nucleotides line up with TRBD2. The junction had 2 bases not matched to a gene; V was cut back by 6 bases and J by 2 bases. Germline V CDR1 and CDR2: MNHEY, SVGAGI. This CDR3 has 13 residues. For the CDR3, the DNA is TGTGCCAGCAGGGGGGACTACACAGATACGCAGTATTTT. This translates into CASRGDYTDTQYF.

The CDR3 reads CAISESGTGVNTEAFF. The CDR3 DNA follows: TGTGCCATCAGTGAGTCAGGGACAGGGGTGAACACTGAAGCTTTCTTT. The rearrangement joins TRBV10-3 to TRBJ1-1; 10 bases are a match to TRBD1. V lost 0 bases and J lost 0; bases outside the gene matches: 1. CDR3 size: 16 residues. Germline CDR1 is ENHRY and CDR2 is SYGVKD.

This rearrangement joins TRBV2 to TRBJ2-7; 13 nucleotides match TRBD2. Germline V CDR1 and CDR2: SNHLY, FYNNEI. This CDR3 has 16 residues. J gave up 7 bases and V 5 bases, and 11 bases lay outside the gene matches. The DNA for the CDR3 is TGTGCCAGCAGTAGGGAACTCGGACTAGCGGGAGTAGAGCAGTACTTC. It translates to CASSRELGLAGVEQYF.

This chain links TRBV12-5 with TRBJ2-5, with D uncertain. The CDR3 has 14 amino acids. V gave up 3 bases and J gave up 2 bases, with 10 bases separating them. The germline CDR1 and CDR2 sequences are LGHNT and FRNRAP. CDR3 in amino acids: CASGFYQLQETQYF. In DNA form, the CDR3 reads TGTGCTAGTGGTTTTTACCAGTTGCAAGAGACCCAGTACTTC.

This clone was detected only a few times. The chain uses TRBV7-2 and TRBJ2-7; D remains ambiguous. In germline, CDR1 is SGHTA, CDR2 FQGNSA. This CDR3 is built from 15 residues. The V end lost 5 bases, the J end lost 2 bases, and 16 bases lay between the germline ends. In DNA form, the CDR3 reads TGTGCCAGCAGCACAATAGATATGGGCCCCTACGAGCAGTACTTC. Translation: CASSTIDMGPYEQYF.

The rearrangement links TRBV7-3 to TRBJ2-1, with 12 bases aligning to TRBD2. Germline trimming cut 5 bases from V and 0 bases from J; bases unmatched to any gene: 11. CDR1 and CDR2 from the germline V gene are SGHTA and FQGTGA. The CDR3 totals 19 residues. The CDR3 is CASSPSGLAGRPSYNEQFF. Here the CDR3 DNA reads TGTGCCAGCAGCCCATCTGGACTAGCGGGGCGGCCCTCCTACAATGAGCAGTTCTTC.

The rearrangement joins TRBV5-6 to TRBJ1-2, with D unclear. The length of the CDR3 is 15 residues. Trimming cost V 5 bases and J 3 bases, with 17 bases left between them. CDR1 and CDR2 (germline): SGHDT, YYEEEE. CDR3 DNA: TGTGCCAGCAGTCCCCCTCCCCTCGGGGACTATGGCTACACCTTC. Its protein is CASSPPPLGDYGYTF. Looking up the rest from reference TRBV5-6 and TRBJ1-2 gives the full variable domain: DAGVTQSPTHLIKTRGQQVTLRCSPKSGHDTVSWYQQALGQGPQFIFQYYEEEERQRGNFPDRFSGHQFPNYSSELNVNALLLGDSALYLCASSPPPLGDYGYTFGSGTRLTVV.

The rearrangement links TRBV18 to TRBJ2-6; TRBD1 agrees at 9 bases. CDR1 is KGHSH and CDR2 is LQKENI in the germline V gene. Unmatched junction bases numbered 5, after V lost 3 bases and J lost 2 bases. CDR3 length equals 17 residues. The DNA of the CDR3 is TGTGCCAGCTCACCGGGACAGGGTGCTGCTGGGGCCAACGTCCTGACTTTC. Its protein product is CASSPGQGAAGANVLTF. The full variable domain, rest sourced from reference TRBV18 and TRBJ2-6, is NAGVMQNPRHLVRRRGQEARLRCSPMKGHSHVYWYRQLPEEGLKFMVYLQKENIIDESGMPKERFSAEFPKEGPSILRIQQVVRGDSAAYFCASSPGQGAAGANVLTFGAGSRLTVL.

This clone appeared a few times. This chain uses TRBV5-1 with TRBJ1-1; D gene uncertain. Per germline, CDR1 SGHRS and CDR2 YFSETQ. The CDR3 runs 14 residues. Trimming left V 2 bases short and J 2 bases short, with 10 bases between. CDR3 sequence: CASSLWTGNTEAFF. The DNA of the CDR3 is TGCGCCAGCAGCTTATGGACGGGAAACACTGAAGCTTTCTTT.

J is TRBJ2-3 and V is TRBV18; D is unclear. The CDR3 runs to 13 residues. Germline CDR1 reads KGHSH; CDR2 reads LQKENI. V shed 4 bases and J shed 1 base, with 6 bases lying between them. CDR3 loop: CASSRRGTDTQYF. CDR3 in DNA: TGTGCCAGCTCACGACGGGGCACAGATACGCAGTATTTT.

A single count supports this clone. The chain is built from TRBV7-2 and TRBJ2-1, with 10 bases aligning to TRBD1. The CDR3 is 17 amino acids. V was pared by 2 bases and J by 6 bases, with 10 bases of the junction left unmatched. Germline assignment: CDR1 SGHTA and CDR2 FQGNSA. The CDR3 protein is CASSLRGGTGVFNEQFF. The CDR3 bases are TGTGCCAGCAGCTTAAGGGGGGGGACAGGGGTCTTCAATGAGCAGTTCTTC.

The J gene is TRBJ1-1, the V gene TRBV4-1; D not resolved. V was pared by 2 bases and J by 4 bases, with 8 bases between. This CDR3 comprises 13 residues. In germline, CDR1 is MGHRA, CDR2 YSYEKL. The DNA of the CDR3 is TGCGCCAGCAGCCAATCGTACTCCACTGAAGCTTTCTTT. Encoded protein: CASSQSYSTEAFF.